This passage covers 29 T cell receptor beta chains from one sample sequenced in a study of T-cell reconstitution after alpha-beta-depleted transplantation in children. Unique molecular identifiers were incorporated when the TCRbeta library was constructed. TCRdb ran MiXCR on the PCR reads and lists one entry per CDR3 protein. The sample comprises some 250,000 distinct CDR3 sequences, 12% of which are singletons, and about 2.6% rests with the top ten. The sequences come from PBMCs from the stem cell graft donor, collected from the stem cell graft. The receptor set was obtained from a human donor who donated a stem cell graft to a child with acute lymphoblastic leukemia.

This clonotype has a handful of counts. The chain combines TRBV4-2 with TRBJ2-6; 12 bases agree with TRBD2. V shed 2 bases, J shed 2 bases, and the junction held 7 bases outside the gene matches. The CDR3 totals 19 residues. Germline V gene sequence: CDR1 LGHNA, CDR2 YNFKEQ. CDR3 in amino acids: CASSQWLAGGPTGANVLTF. Here the CDR3 DNA reads TGTGCCAGCAGCCAATGGCTAGCGGGAGGGCCTACTGGGGCCAACGTCCTGACTTTC.

This clonotype was observed many times. The chain carries TRBV11-2 and TRBJ1-2; TRBD1 matches 9 bases. Germline V gene sequence: CDR1 SGHAT, CDR2 FQNNGV. The CDR3 covers 15 residues. V dropped 3 bases and J dropped 5; count of bases not matched to a gene: 7. The chain's CDR3 is CASSFEAGTGYGYTF. In nucleotides, the CDR3 is TGTGCCAGCAGCTTCGAGGCCGGGACAGGGTATGGCTACACCTTC.

This clonotype was recorded many times. The chain joins TRBV20-1 to TRBJ2-5; D is ambiguous. Germline CDR1 reads DFQATT; CDR2 reads SNEGSKA (reference sequence). The CDR3 totals 12 residues. Trimming removed 3 bases at V and 7 bases at J, with 12 bases between. The CDR3 loop reads CSASRFEVTQYF. CDR3 in DNA: TGCAGTGCTAGTCGGTTCGAGGTGACCCAGTACTTC.

This clonotype showed up many times. This sequence joins TRBV12-3 or TRBV12-4 and TRBJ2-1, with 8 bases lining up with TRBD1. The ends lost 6 bases at V and 4 bases at J; junction bases unmatched: 8. The CDR3 has 15 residues. For the CDR3, the DNA is TGTGCCAGCAGGGGGACAGGTCCCCTTTACAATGAGCAGTTCTTC. Translation: CASRGTGPLYNEQFF.

This clonotype has at least ten counts. The V call is TRBV4-3, the J call TRBJ2-6, with D perhaps TRBD1 (5 bases). CDR1 is LGHNA, CDR2 YSLEER, per germline. Trimming took 1 base from V and 1 from J, leaving 8 bases between them. This CDR3 comprises 16 residues. The CDR3 nucleotides are TGCGCCAGCAGCCAAGCCCCAGGGTCTGGGGCCAACGTCCTGACTTTC. Its protein is CASSQAPGSGANVLTF.

This clonotype was seen only a few times. V is TRBV30 and J is TRBJ1-1, with D unclear. This CDR3 spans 11 amino acids. Looked up from germline, CDR1 is GTSNPN and CDR2 is SVGIG (reference sequence). Trimming shortened V by 3 bases and J by 11 bases, and 13 bases separated the two germline ends. CDR3 nucleotides: TGTGCCTGGAGGAACACGCTCTCGGCTTTCTTT. It yields the protein CAWRNTLSAFF.

CDR3 residues: CSARGLGTSGYEQYF. CDR3 DNA: TGCAGTGCTAGAGGCTTAGGGACTAGCGGCTACGAGCAGTACTTC. The J gene is TRBJ2-7, the V gene TRBV20-1, with TRBD2 matching 11 bases. This CDR3 spans 15 amino acids. The germline V gene has CDR1 DFQATT and CDR2 SNEGSKA (reference sequence). Trimming removed 1 base from V and 3 bases from J; junction bases left unmatched: 5.

There are many counts of this clonotype. The chain joins TRBV5-5 to TRBJ1-5, with 8 positions matching TRBD1. Trimming at V came to 2 bases and at J to 7 bases, leaving 8 bases not matched to a gene. The germline V gene encodes CDR1 SGHKS and CDR2 YYEKEE (reference sequence). This CDR3 contains 15 residues. Here the CDR3 reads CASSFYGTGGQPQHF. As DNA, the CDR3 is TGTGCCAGCAGCTTTTACGGGACAGGAGGACAGCCCCAGCATTTT.

The table lists this clonotype with many counts. The chain is built from TRBV5-1 and TRBJ1-4; weak D call: TRBD1 (5 bases). V lost 0 bases and J lost 0, with 15 bases in between. From germline, CDR1 is SGHRS and CDR2 YFSETQ. This CDR3 is 18 amino acids long. The DNA of the CDR3 is TGCGCCAGCAGCTTGGAAGAGACAGTCGGTTCAACTAATGAAAAACTGTTTTTT. This encodes CASSLEETVGSTNEKLFF.

This clonotype was seen repeatedly, ten times or more. The chain couples TRBV18 to TRBJ2-7; 9 nucleotides match TRBD2. The CDR3 runs to 14 residues. Germline V gene data show CDR1 as KGHSH and CDR2 as LQKENI. V lost 6 bases, J lost 6 bases, and 9 bases stayed unmatched. CDR3 in DNA: TGTGCCAGCTCCCCCGGGACTAGCCTTCTCGAGCAGTACTTC. Amino acid sequence: CASSPGTSLLEQYF.

This clonotype was seen ten or more times. The chain has TRBV2 and TRBJ2-1; D is perhaps TRBD1 or TRBD2 (6 bases each). The length of the CDR3 is 15 residues. The ends were cut back, 6 bases at V and 8 bases at J, with 20 bases in the middle. Germline loops: CDR1 SNHLY, CDR2 FYNNEI. CDR3 amino acids: CASREQGLPSDEQFF. In DNA, the CDR3 is TGTGCCAGCAGGGAACAGGGTTTACCTAGCGATGAGCAGTTCTTC.

This clonotype was counted many times. This rearrangement joins TRBV12-3 or TRBV12-4 to TRBJ2-6; no clear D. The ends were cut back, 8 bases at V and 2 bases at J, with 7 bases in the middle. CDR3 length equals 13 residues. Written as DNA, the CDR3 is TGTGCCAGCGGTAACCCTGGGGCCAACGTCCTGACTTTC. This codes for CASGNPGANVLTF.

This clonotype occurred many times. The V gene is TRBV14, the J gene TRBJ1-4; D call uncertain. With 5 bases removed from V and 0 bases from J, the gap between germline ends came to 10 bases. The CDR3 has 15 amino acids. Germline V lookup: CDR1 SGHDN, CDR2 FVKESK. The CDR3 reads CASSGSGATNEKLFF. Here the CDR3 DNA reads TGTGCCAGCAGCGGAAGCGGGGCAACTAATGAAAAACTGTTTTTT. The variable domain in full, with the rest retrieved from reference TRBV14 and TRBJ1-4, is EAGVTQFPSHSVIEKGQTVTLRCDPISGHDNLYWYRRVMGKEIKFLLHFVKESKQDESGMPNNRFLAERTGGTYSTLKVQPAELEDSGVYFCASSGSGATNEKLFFGSGTQLSVL.

The V and J genes are TRBV20-1 and TRBJ1-5, with D unclear. V lost 6 bases and J lost 3, with 18 bases in between. Germline CDR1 is DFQATT and CDR2 is SNEGSKA (reference sequence). The CDR3 is 15 amino acids. For the CDR3, the DNA is TGCAGTGCCCAGAGGGTAGGCGTAAACAATCAGCCCCAGCATTTT. Residues: CSAQRVGVNNQPQHF.

This clonotype has a handful of counts. This chain joins TRBV20-1 and TRBJ2-3; 11 bases are a match to TRBD2. J gave up 1 base and V 3 bases, and 9 bases lay outside the gene matches. The CDR3 sequence is 17 residues long. Per the germline V gene, CDR1 is DFQATT and CDR2 is SNEGSKA (reference sequence). CDR3 nucleotide sequence: TGCAGTGCTAGCTTTAGCGGGAGGGCTTACGGCACAGATACGCAGTATTTT. Translated: CSASFSGRAYGTDTQYF.

This clonotype appeared many times. The rearrangement uses TRBV6-2 or TRBV6-3 and TRBJ1-5, with D possibly TRBD1 on 5 matching bases. V was cut by 2 bases and J by 4 bases, with 12 bases left in between. The CDR3 spans 15 residues. Germline lookup yields CDR1 MNHEY and CDR2 SVGEGT. The CDR3 nucleotides are TGTGCCAGCAGTTACACGGGACTTACGAATCAGCCCCAGCATTTT. Its protein product is CASSYTGLTNQPQHF.

This clonotype was seen many times. The chain's CDR3 is CASSLLVREPIFTGYTF. The CDR3 nucleotides read TGTGCCAGCAGTTTATTGGTCCGGGAGCCGATTTTCACTGGCTACACCTTC. V usage is TRBV2 and J usage is TRBJ1-2, with D hard to call. Trimming stripped 5 bases from V and 7 bases from J, with 26 bases between. This CDR3 is 17 amino acids long. Germline-derived CDR1 and CDR2 are SNHLY and FYNNEI. The full variable domain, completed using reference TRBV2 and TRBJ1-2, is EPEVTQTPSHQVTQMGQEVILRCVPISNHLYFYWYRQILGQKVEFLVSFYNNEISEKSEIFDDQFSVERPDGSNFTLKIRSTKLEDSAMYFCASSLLVREPIFTGYTFGSGTRLTVV.

The chain couples TRBV5-4 to TRBJ2-7, with TRBD2 identical over 8 bases. V lost 4 bases and J lost 3; bases outside the gene matches: 6. Germline assignment: CDR1 SGHNT and CDR2 YYREEE (reference sequence). This CDR3 has 14 residues. In DNA, the CDR3 is TGTGCCAGCAGCGAGCGGGGGTTCCGCTACGAGCAGTACTTC. Translation: CASSERGFRYEQYF.

With respect to this clonotype: A much larger clone differs from this one at a single base, so this may be a read error. The chain joins TRBV4-3 to TRBJ2-2; 7 bases align to TRBD1. The CDR3 runs 15 residues. The germline CDR1 and CDR2 sequences are LGHNA and YSLEER. This CDR3 is CVSSPLQGYAGELFF. The CDR3 DNA follows: TGCGTCAGCAGCCCCCTACAGGGGTACGCCGGGGAGCTGTTTTTT.

This clonotype was recorded at least ten times. The chain is built from TRBV20-1 and TRBJ2-1; TRBD1 matches at 7 bases. Germline CDR1 DFQATT, CDR2 SNEGSKA (reference sequence). The length of the CDR3 is 13 residues. V lost 0 bases and J lost 6; bases outside the gene matches: 2. DNA for the CDR3: TGCAGTGCTAGAGATCCAGGGGGCAATGAGCAGTTCTTC. Its translation is CSARDPGGNEQFF.

This clonotype was observed once. CDR3 coding DNA: TGCAGTGCTAGAAATGCGGCGGGACAGGGGGATTCACCCCTCCACTTT. As protein: CSARNAAGQGDSPLHF. V usage is TRBV20-1 and J usage is TRBJ1-6; 11 positions match TRBD1. There are 16 residues in the CDR3. Germline-derived CDR1 and CDR2 are DFQATT and SNEGSKA (reference sequence). V lost 2 bases to trimming and J lost 8 bases; unmatched junction nucleotides: 8.

The chain is built from TRBV9 and TRBJ1-2; 8 bases match TRBD1. Germline loops: CDR1 SGDLS, CDR2 YYNGEE. CDR3 length: 15 amino acids. V shed 1 base and J 3 bases; nucleotides not matched to a gene: 5. CDR3 in DNA: TGTGCCAGCAGCGTAACGAACAGGGGGGACTATGGCTACACCTTC. Protein sequence: CASSVTNRGDYGYTF.

This clonotype was counted ten times or more. The chain uses TRBV12-3 or TRBV12-4 and TRBJ2-1, with 13 bases identical to TRBD2. V lost 3 bases to trimming and J lost 4 bases; unmatched junction nucleotides: 6. The CDR3 runs 17 residues. The DNA of the CDR3 is TGTGCCAGCAGTTTCCCTGGACTAGCGGGAGTGTACAATGAGCAGTTCTTC. It specifies CASSFPGLAGVYNEQFF.

This clonotype was detected ten times or more. The chain has TRBV30 and TRBJ1-5; D unclear. The CDR3 has 15 amino acids. V lost 2 bases and J lost 4, with 15 bases in between. The germline gives CDR1 GTSNPN, CDR2 SVGIG (reference sequence). Here the CDR3 reads CAWSPGRVGNQPQHF. For the CDR3, the DNA is TGTGCCTGGAGTCCCGGGAGAGTAGGAAATCAGCCCCAGCATTTT.

The rearrangement joins TRBV12-3 or TRBV12-4 to TRBJ1-5; 7 nucleotides line up with TRBD1. V dropped 4 bases and J dropped 3; count of bases not matched to a gene: 6. The CDR3 has 15 amino acids. CDR3 coding DNA: TGTGCCAGCAGTTGGGCAGGGGGGGCCAATCAGCCCCAGCATTTT. Translated, it gives CASSWAGGANQPQHF.

The chain joins TRBV30 to TRBJ1-1; no clear D. V was cut by 2 bases and J by 5 bases, with 18 bases left in between. This CDR3 has 15 residues. The germline CDR1 and CDR2 sequences are GTSNPN and SVGIG (reference sequence). CDR3 protein: CAWSSTDSWGTEAFF. CDR3 in DNA: TGTGCCTGGAGTTCCACGGATTCCTGGGGAACTGAAGCTTTCTTT. The complete variable domain, with remaining parts taken from reference TRBV30 and TRBJ1-1, reads SQTIHQWPATLVQPVGSPLSLECTVEGTSNPNLYWYRQAAGRGLQLLFYSVGIGQISSEVPQNLSASRPQDRQFILSSKKLLLSDSGFYLCAWSSTDSWGTEAFFGQGTRLTVV.

This clonotype was seen ten or more times. The V gene is TRBV20-1, the J gene TRBJ2-5; 8 bases agree with TRBD2. V trimming: 7 bases; J trimming: 0 bases; junction bases outside the gene matches: 7. CDR1 and CDR2 (germline): DFQATT, SNEGSKA (reference sequence). The CDR3 covers 14 residues. The CDR3 region is CSVTASGYQETQYF. CDR3 DNA sequence: TGCAGTGTGACGGCTAGCGGGTACCAAGAGACCCAGTACTTC.

This clonotype has a handful of counts. The chain uses TRBV7-2 and TRBJ1-6; D remains unclear. The ends were cut back, 0 bases at V and 9 bases at J, with 15 bases in the middle. The CDR3 sequence is 16 residues long. The germline V gene has CDR1 SGHTA and CDR2 FQGNSA. As DNA, the CDR3 is TGTGCCAGCAGCTTAGCGGCCAGAATGGGCCCTTCACCCCTCCACTTT. Translated: CASSLAARMGPSPLHF.

This clonotype has at least ten counts. The chain combines TRBV4-1 with TRBJ2-1; 11 positions match TRBD2. The CDR3 sequence is 16 residues long. The germline V gene encodes CDR1 MGHRA and CDR2 YSYEKL. The ends lost 3 bases at V and 7 bases at J; junction bases unmatched: 8. This CDR3 reads CASSQVLAGAGNEQFF. In nucleotides, the CDR3 is TGCGCCAGCAGCCAGGTACTAGCGGGGGCCGGGAATGAGCAGTTCTTC.